The TCR beta chain under discussion was sequenced for a study of Ad26.COV2.S vaccination and SARS-CoV-2 variants. Whole-study findings and limits: Vaccinees displayed broader spike-specific TCR repertoires than placebo recipients. Possibly, TCR breadth and depth analyses underestimated total T cell responses. Vaccinated and placebo-treated recipients had similar non-spike TCR breadth.

Concerning this clone itself: As yet, its antigen is unknown.

Assay used: immunoSEQ multiplex PCR; TCRdb lists only in-frame clones, some missing. The profile shows 440,000 or so clones, around 89% of them singletons. Treatment indicated: about 20 received Ad26.COV2.S at low or high dose, single or two shots; roughly five received placebo; per-sample allocation not given. Each sample was drawn 63 days after the first injection (of vaccine or placebo). The administered vaccine (an Ad26 vector) expressed Wuhan-strain SARS-CoV-2 spike. CDR3 size: 14 residues. Germline CDR1 reads KGHSH; CDR2 reads LQKENI. V trimming: 6 bases; J trimming: 1 base; junction bases outside the gene matches: 5.

V is TRBV18 and J is TRBJ2-5, with TRBD2 matching over 7 bases. This clonotype was obtained from a person between 18 and 65 years old who received the Ad26.COV2.S COVID-19 vaccine or a placebo. This specimen consisted of peripheral blood, obtained in a trial of Ad26.COV2.S vaccine versus placebo. The DNA for the CDR3 is TGTGCCAGCTCGATTCTAGCGGCCCAAGAGACCCAGTACTTC. Encoded protein: CASSILAAQETQYF.